This TCR beta chain was captured by sequencing in a study of CD8+CD57+ T cells in acquired aplastic anemia. Turning to the study itself: Sorted CD4+ plus CD8+ cells gave DNA averaging approximately 2.9 ug.

This CDR3 has 13 amino acids. Germline V gene data show CDR1 as SGHNT and CDR2 as YENEEA. The V gene lost 0 bases and the J gene lost 3 bases, with 5 bases spanning the gap. TCR beta VDJ and CDR3 profiles were obtained from a genomic DNA template. TCRdb independently ran MiXCR on the reads; one entry per CDR3 protein. This sample has around 190,000 distinct CDR3 sequences, with approximately 50% found just once. The receptor was isolated from a human donor in good health, serving as a control. The sample consisted of sorted CD4+, CD8+, or CD8+CD57+ T cells (not recorded which) from PBMCs. This chain uses TRBV11-3 with TRBJ1-1, with D uncertain. Here the CDR3 reads CASSLERHTEAFF. CDR3 DNA: TGTGCCAGCAGCTTAGAAAGACACACTGAAGCTTTCTTT.